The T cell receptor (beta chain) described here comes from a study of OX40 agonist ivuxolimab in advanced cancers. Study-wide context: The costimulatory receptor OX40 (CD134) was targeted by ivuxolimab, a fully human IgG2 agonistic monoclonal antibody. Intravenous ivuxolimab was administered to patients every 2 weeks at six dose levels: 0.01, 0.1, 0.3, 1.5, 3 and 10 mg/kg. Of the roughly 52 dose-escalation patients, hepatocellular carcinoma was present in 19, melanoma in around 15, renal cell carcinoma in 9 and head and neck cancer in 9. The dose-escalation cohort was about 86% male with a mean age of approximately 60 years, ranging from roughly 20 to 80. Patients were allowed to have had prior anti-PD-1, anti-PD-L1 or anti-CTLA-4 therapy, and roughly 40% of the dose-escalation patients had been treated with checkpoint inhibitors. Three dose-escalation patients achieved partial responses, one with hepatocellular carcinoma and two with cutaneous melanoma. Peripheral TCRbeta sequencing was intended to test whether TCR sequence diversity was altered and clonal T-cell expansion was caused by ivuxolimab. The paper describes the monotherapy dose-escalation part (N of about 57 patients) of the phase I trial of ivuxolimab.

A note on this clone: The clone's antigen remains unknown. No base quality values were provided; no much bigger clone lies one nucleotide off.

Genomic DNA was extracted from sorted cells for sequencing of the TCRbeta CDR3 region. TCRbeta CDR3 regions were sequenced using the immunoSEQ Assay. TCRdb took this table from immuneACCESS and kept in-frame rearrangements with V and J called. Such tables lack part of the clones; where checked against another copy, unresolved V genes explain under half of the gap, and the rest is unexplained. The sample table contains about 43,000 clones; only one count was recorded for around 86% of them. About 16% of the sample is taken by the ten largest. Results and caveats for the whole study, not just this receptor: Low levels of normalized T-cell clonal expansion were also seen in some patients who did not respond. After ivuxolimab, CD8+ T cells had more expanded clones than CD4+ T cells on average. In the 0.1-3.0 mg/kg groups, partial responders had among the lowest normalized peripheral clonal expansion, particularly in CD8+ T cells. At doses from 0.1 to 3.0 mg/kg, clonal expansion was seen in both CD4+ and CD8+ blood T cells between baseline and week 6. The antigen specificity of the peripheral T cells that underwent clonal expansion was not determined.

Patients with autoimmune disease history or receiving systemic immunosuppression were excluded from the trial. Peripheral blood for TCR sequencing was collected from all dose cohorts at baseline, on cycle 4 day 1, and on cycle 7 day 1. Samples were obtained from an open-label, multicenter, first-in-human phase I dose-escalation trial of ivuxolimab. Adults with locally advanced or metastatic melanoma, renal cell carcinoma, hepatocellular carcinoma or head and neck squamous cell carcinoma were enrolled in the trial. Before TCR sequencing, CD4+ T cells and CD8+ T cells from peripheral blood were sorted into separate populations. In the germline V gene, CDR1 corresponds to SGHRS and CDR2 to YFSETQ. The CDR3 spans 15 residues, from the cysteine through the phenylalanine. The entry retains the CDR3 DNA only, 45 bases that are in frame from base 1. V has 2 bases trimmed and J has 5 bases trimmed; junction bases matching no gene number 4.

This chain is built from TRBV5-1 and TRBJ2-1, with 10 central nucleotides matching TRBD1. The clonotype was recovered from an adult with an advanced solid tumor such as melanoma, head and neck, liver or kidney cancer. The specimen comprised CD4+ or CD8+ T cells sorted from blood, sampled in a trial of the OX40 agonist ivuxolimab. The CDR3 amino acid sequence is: CASSLGQGVNNEQFF. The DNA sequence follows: TGCGCCAGCAGCTTAGGACAGGGGGTAAACAATGAGCAGTTCTTC.